The 27 T cell receptor beta chains below come from one sample, sequenced in a study of OX40 agonist ivuxolimab in advanced cancers. This table comes from immunoSEQ multiplex PCR, and its TCRdb copy is limited to in-frame clones, with some not included. Counted here are 57,000 or so clones, about 85% occurring once; the ten biggest clones make up around 2.8%. The starting material was CD4+ or CD8+ T cells sorted from blood, obtained in a trial of the OX40 agonist ivuxolimab. The source of these receptors is an adult with an advanced solid tumor such as melanoma, head and neck, liver or kidney cancer.

The chain uses TRBV6-1 and TRBJ2-1, with 8 nucleotides matching TRBD1. With V trimmed by 7 bases and J by 8 bases, 7 bases remained unmatched. This CDR3 is built from 13 residues. Germline loops: CDR1 MNHNS, CDR2 SASEGT. The CDR3: CASTTDRVDEQFF. The CDR3 bases are TGTGCCAGCACCACGGACAGGGTTGATGAGCAGTTCTTC.

The V gene is TRBV2, the J gene TRBJ2-5; 15 bases fit TRBD2. The CDR3 loop spans 15 amino acids. J was trimmed by 5 bases and V by 4 bases; bases with no gene match: 2. Germline V gene sequence: CDR1 SNHLY, CDR2 FYNNEI. The CDR3 DNA sequence: TGTGCCAGCAGTGGGACTAGCGGGAGGGGTGAGACCCAGTACTTC. It encodes CASSGTSGRGETQYF.

The chain links TRBV9 to TRBJ2-2, with TRBD1 matching over 7 bases. The length of the CDR3 is 15 residues. The V gene end was trimmed by 5 bases and the J gene end by 5 bases; junction bases not matched to a gene: 9. The germline gives CDR1 SGDLS, CDR2 YYNGEE. The CDR3 region has the DNA TGTGCCAGCAGATGGGACAGCGGAGCAACCGGGGAGCTGTTTTTT. As protein: CASRWDSGATGELFF.

The CDR3 DNA follows: TGTGCCAGCAGCTTTGGACAAGTCTCTGGAAACACCATATATTTT. Translation: CASSFGQVSGNTIYF. The gene calls are TRBV7-9 and TRBJ1-3; D may be TRBD1 (5 bases). The germline gives CDR1 SEHNR, CDR2 FQNEAQ (reference sequence). The CDR3 covers 15 residues. V was cut by 3 bases and J by 0 bases, with 9 bases left in between. Combining the CDR3 with reference TRBV7-9 and TRBJ1-3 gives the whole variable domain DTGVSQNPRHKITKRGQNVTFRCDPISEHNRLYWYRQTLGQGPEFLTYFQNEAQLEKSRLLSDRFSAERPKGSFSTLEIQRTEQGDSAMYLCASSFGQVSGNTIYFGEGSWLTVV.

V is TRBV19 and J is TRBJ2-7; TRBD1 agrees at 7 bases. Germline trimming cut 4 bases from V and 2 bases from J; bases unmatched to any gene: 17. The V gene's germline CDR1 is LNHDA and CDR2 SQIVND (reference sequence). The CDR3 has 18 residues. The CDR3 reads CASSKKGATLVAPYEQYF. The DNA of the CDR3 is TGTGCCAGTAGTAAAAAGGGGGCTACCCTAGTCGCGCCCTACGAGCAGTACTTC.

The J gene is TRBJ2-5, the V gene TRBV27, with a possible D match to TRBD1 (5 bases). The CDR3 sequence is 13 residues long. The V end lost 2 bases, the J end lost 4 bases, and 8 bases lay between the germline ends. Germline-derived CDR1 and CDR2 are MNHEY and SMNVEV (reference sequence). The CDR3 sequence is CASSLQGAETQYF. In DNA, the CDR3 is TGTGCCAGCAGTTTACAAGGGGCAGAGACCCAGTACTTC.

The chain employs TRBV7-2 and TRBJ2-1; TRBD2 aligns across 10 bases. Germline V gives CDR1 SGHTA, CDR2 FQGNSA. J lost 10 bases, V lost 8 bases, and 11 bases had no gene match. This CDR3 region has 14 residues. CDR3 sequence reads: CASASAGGPGEQFF. The CDR3 DNA sequence: TGTGCCAGCGCGTCAGCGGGAGGGCCAGGGGAGCAGTTCTTC.

This CDR3 is CASSPRTSGSNEQYF. The CDR3 DNA sequence: TGTGCCAGCTCACCGCGGACTAGCGGGAGTAACGAGCAGTACTTC. The gene calls are TRBV18 and TRBJ2-7; TRBD2 aligns across 13 bases. The germline V gene has CDR1 KGHSH and CDR2 LQKENI. V lost 3 bases to trimming and J lost 5 bases; unmatched junction nucleotides: 4. The CDR3 sequence is 15 residues long.

This clone was seen once. The chain couples TRBV18 to TRBJ1-4; D is unclear. The V end lost 3 bases, the J end lost 1 base, and 9 bases lay between the germline ends. Germline V CDR1 and CDR2: KGHSH, LQKENI. This CDR3 has 15 amino acids. The CDR3 region is CASSPIQRTNEKLFF. In DNA, the CDR3 is TGTGCCAGCTCACCTATCCAGAGAACTAATGAAAAACTGTTTTTT.

J is TRBJ1-3 and V is TRBV5-1; D call uncertain. The CDR3 sequence is 16 residues long. The germline V gene has CDR1 SGHRS and CDR2 YFSETQ. V lost 4 bases, J lost 0 bases, and 14 bases lay in between. The CDR3 reads CASSPRSGLSGNTIYF. CDR3 DNA sequence: TGCGCCAGCAGCCCCCGGAGCGGGCTCTCTGGAAACACCATATATTTT.

This clone was counted only a few times. The CDR3 DNA reads TGTGCCAGCAGCCCTCGGGACTCTTCTGTCGAGCAGTACTTC. Translated, it gives CASSPRDSSVEQYF. The rearrangement links TRBV7-9 to TRBJ2-7, with D possibly being TRBD2 (6 bases). The CDR3 covers 14 residues. With 5 bases removed from V and 6 bases from J, the gap between germline ends came to 17 bases. From germline, CDR1 is SEHNR and CDR2 FQNEAQ (reference sequence).

V gene TRBV7-7 combines with J gene TRBJ2-1; no clear D. V was cut by 5 bases and J by 15 bases, with 17 bases left in between. CDR3 size: 12 residues. Germline V gene data show CDR1 as SSHAT and CDR2 as FNYEAQ (reference sequence). In nucleotides, the CDR3 is TGTGCCAGCAGCCTCAACAGCGCCGGGTCGTTCTTC. It specifies CASSLNSAGSFF.

V is TRBV19 and J is TRBJ1-2; D is perhaps TRBD1 (5 bases). The V gene lost 4 bases and the J gene lost 1 base, with 7 bases spanning the gap. Germline V gene data show CDR1 as LNHDA and CDR2 as SQIVND (reference sequence). The CDR3 covers 13 residues. CDR3 protein: CASSTQDNYGYTF. CDR3 coding DNA: TGTGCCAGTAGTACACAGGATAACTATGGCTACACCTTC.

This sequence joins TRBV5-1 and TRBJ2-2, with 9 bases that match TRBD2. With 0 bases clipped from V and 1 base from J, the junction kept 1 base outside the gene matches. In germline, CDR1 is SGHRS, CDR2 YFSETQ. The CDR3 totals 16 residues. CDR3 amino acids: CASSLASGMNTGELFF. Here the CDR3 DNA reads TGCGCCAGCAGCTTGGCTAGCGGGATGAACACCGGGGAGCTGTTTTTT.

This rearrangement joins TRBV7-9 to TRBJ2-4; no firm D call. CDR1 is SEHNR, CDR2 FQNEAQ, per germline (reference sequence). The CDR3 extends over 14 amino acids. The V and J ends lost 5 bases and 0 bases respectively, with 8 bases between them. The CDR3 region is CASSPIVAKNIQYF. The CDR3 bases are TGTGCCAGCAGCCCTATAGTAGCCAAAAACATTCAGTACTTC.

The V call is TRBV7-9, the J call TRBJ2-5; TRBD2 is a possible D gene (5 bases). In germline, CDR1 is SEHNR, CDR2 FQNEAQ (reference sequence). CDR3 length: 10 amino acids. V lost 9 bases, J lost 7 bases, and 9 bases lay in between. The CDR3 DNA reads TGTGCCAGTAGTGAGGGGACCCAGTACTTC. This encodes CASSEGTQYF.

This clone came up once. The chain combines TRBV5-1 with TRBJ2-3; no clear D. The CDR3 is made up of 18 amino acids. The germline V gene encodes CDR1 SGHRS and CDR2 YFSETQ. V lost 4 bases, J lost 1 base, and 22 bases lay in between. The CDR3 DNA reads as TGCGCCAGCAGCCCCTGGCAGTTTGGCGGCTGGGGCACAGATACGCAGTATTTT. This codes for CASSPWQFGGWGTDTQYF.

V and J are TRBV7-2 and TRBJ2-1; 8 nucleotides align to TRBD2. Germline-derived CDR1 and CDR2 are SGHTA and FQGNSA. This CDR3 has 15 amino acids. The J segment lost 9 bases and the V segment lost 2 bases, leaving 9 bases of the junction unmatched. The chain's CDR3 is CASSLIWAGGREQFF. Written as DNA, the CDR3 is TGTGCCAGCAGCTTAATCTGGGCGGGGGGACGTGAGCAGTTCTTC.

There are a few counts of this clone. The rearrangement links TRBV5-5 to TRBJ1-4; D is unclear. V was cut by 4 bases and J by 8 bases, with 9 bases left in between. CDR3 length equals 12 residues. Germline lookup yields CDR1 SGHKS and CDR2 YYEKEE (reference sequence). CDR3 protein: CASSLETEKLFF. CDR3 DNA sequence: TGTGCCAGCAGCCTTGAAACCGAAAAACTGTTTTTT.

The chain has TRBV6-1 and TRBJ1-2; D gene uncertain. CDR3 length equals 14 residues. V was pared by 2 bases and J by 7 bases, with 14 bases between. In germline, CDR1 is MNHNS, CDR2 SASEGT. The CDR3 region is CASSESYAGGGYTF. CDR3 in DNA: TGTGCCAGCAGTGAATCGTACGCGGGAGGTGGCTACACCTTC.

The chain has TRBV7-9 and TRBJ1-4, with 9 bases aligning to TRBD1. The length of the CDR3 is 14 residues. The trim removed 5 bases at V and 6 bases at J, leaving 4 bases unmatched. Germline V gene lookup returns CDR1 SEHNR and CDR2 FQNEAQ (reference sequence). CDR3 protein: CASSQQGADEKLFF. Here the CDR3 DNA reads TGTGCCAGCAGCCAACAGGGGGCCGATGAAAAACTGTTTTTT.

This clone was counted a single time. This chain uses TRBV28 with TRBJ2-3, with 13 positions matching TRBD2. The CDR3 runs to 18 residues. V was clipped by 1 base and J by 0 bases; unmatched bases: 4. Germline V gene sequence: CDR1 MDHEN, CDR2 SYDVKM. Here the CDR3 DNA reads TGTGCCAGCAGTTTATACGGACTAGCGGGAGCTAGCACAGATACGCAGTATTTT. Encoded protein: CASSLYGLAGASTDTQYF.

Only a few counts were recorded for this clone. The chain recombines TRBV6-5 with TRBJ1-4, with a tentative D call TRBD1 (5 bases). The CDR3 totals 15 residues. In germline, CDR1 is MNHEY, CDR2 SVGAGI. Trimming pared 5 bases from V and 5 bases from J, leaving 15 bases between. The CDR3 loop reads CASSPRTPGNEKLFF. CDR3 nucleotides: TGTGCCAGCAGTCCACGGACACCGGGCAATGAAAAACTGTTTTTT.

This rearrangement joins TRBV7-2 to TRBJ1-5; D is ambiguous. Germline V gene lookup returns CDR1 SGHTA and CDR2 FQGNSA. Trimming removed 1 base from V and 7 bases from J, with 8 bases in between. The CDR3 length is 13 residues. This chain's CDR3 is CASSLVDEQPQHF. CDR3 sequence (DNA): TGTGCCAGCAGCTTAGTTGACGAGCAGCCCCAGCATTTT. Full variable domain (rest looked up from reference TRBV7-2 and TRBJ1-5): GAGVSQSPSNKVTEKGKDVELRCDPISGHTALYWYRQSLGQGLEFLIYFQGNSAPDKSGLPSDRFSAERTGGSVSTLTIQRTQQEDSAVYLCASSLVDEQPQHFGDGTRLSIL.

This sequence joins TRBV19 and TRBJ2-1; TRBD2 aligns across 7 bases. This CDR3 spans 16 amino acids. J was trimmed by 5 bases and V by 6 bases; bases with no gene match: 13. Germline CDR1 and CDR2: LNHDA and SQIVND (reference sequence). Here the CDR3 DNA reads TGTGCCAGTAGGGCTAGCGGAACTCAGGGTAACAATGAGCAGTTCTTC. Its translation is CASRASGTQGNNEQFF.

DNA for the CDR3: TGTGCCAGCAGCCTCGCCCGTGCTCCCGGGGAGCTGTTTTTT. It encodes CASSLARAPGELFF. This chain uses TRBV7-6 with TRBJ2-2; no firm D call. This CDR3 has 14 amino acids. Germline V gene sequence: CDR1 SGHVS, CDR2 FNYEAQ. Trimming cost V 5 bases and J 6 bases, with 13 bases left between them.

The chain employs TRBV13 and TRBJ2-3, with 7 bases lining up with TRBD2. The V gene end was trimmed by 6 bases and the J gene end by 1 base; junction bases not matched to a gene: 7. Germline lookup yields CDR1 PRHDT and CDR2 FYEKMQ (reference sequence). CDR3 length: 15 amino acids. CDR3 coding DNA: TGTGCCAGCAGTTACCGGACTAGTCGCACAGATACGCAGTATTTT. Translated: CASSYRTSRTDTQYF.